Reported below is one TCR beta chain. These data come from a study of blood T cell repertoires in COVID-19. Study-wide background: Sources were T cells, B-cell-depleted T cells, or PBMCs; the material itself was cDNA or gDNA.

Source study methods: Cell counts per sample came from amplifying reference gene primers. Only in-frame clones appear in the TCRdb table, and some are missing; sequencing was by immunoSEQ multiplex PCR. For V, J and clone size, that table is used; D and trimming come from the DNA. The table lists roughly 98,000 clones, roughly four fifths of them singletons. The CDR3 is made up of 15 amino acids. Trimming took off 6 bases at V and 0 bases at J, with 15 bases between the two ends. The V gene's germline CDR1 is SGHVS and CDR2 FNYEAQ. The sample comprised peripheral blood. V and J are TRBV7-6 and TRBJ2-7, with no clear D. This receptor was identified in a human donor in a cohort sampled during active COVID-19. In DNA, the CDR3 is TGTGCCAGCAGTCGAGACATATCGAGCTCCTACGAGCAGTACTTC. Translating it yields CASSRDISSSYEQYF.